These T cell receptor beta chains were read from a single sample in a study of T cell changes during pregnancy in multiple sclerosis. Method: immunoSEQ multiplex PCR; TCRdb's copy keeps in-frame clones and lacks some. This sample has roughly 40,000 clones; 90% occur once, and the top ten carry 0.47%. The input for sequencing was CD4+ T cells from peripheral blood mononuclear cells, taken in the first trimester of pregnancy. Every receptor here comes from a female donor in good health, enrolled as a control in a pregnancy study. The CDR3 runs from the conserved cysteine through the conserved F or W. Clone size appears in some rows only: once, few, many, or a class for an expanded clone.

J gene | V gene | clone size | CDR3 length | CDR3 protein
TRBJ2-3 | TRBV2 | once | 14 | CASSSGYSTDTQYF
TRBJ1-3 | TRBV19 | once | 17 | CASISRGRGTSGNTIYF
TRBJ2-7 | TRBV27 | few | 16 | CASSPTRTSGGYEQYF
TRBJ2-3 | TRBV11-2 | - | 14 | CASSGGQFTDTQYF
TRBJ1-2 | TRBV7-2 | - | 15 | CASSLEGTGVYGYTF
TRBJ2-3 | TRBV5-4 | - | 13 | CASTKRGTDTQYF
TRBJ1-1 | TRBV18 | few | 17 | CASSPVTGQGSNTEAFF
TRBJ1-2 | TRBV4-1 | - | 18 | CASSQDGEPGRKNYGYTF
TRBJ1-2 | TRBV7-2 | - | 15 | CASSLNRGGNYGYTF
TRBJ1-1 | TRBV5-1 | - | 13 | CASSFRGKTEAFF
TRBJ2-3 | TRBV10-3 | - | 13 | CAISEEFTDTQYF
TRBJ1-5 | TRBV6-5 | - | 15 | CASSYDSGSNQPQHF
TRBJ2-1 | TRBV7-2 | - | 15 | CASSLGLAGAGEQFF
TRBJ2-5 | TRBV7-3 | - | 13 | CASSSGTARAQYF
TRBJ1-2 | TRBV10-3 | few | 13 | CAIRGTGVYGYTF
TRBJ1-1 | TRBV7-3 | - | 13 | CASSADRNTEAFF
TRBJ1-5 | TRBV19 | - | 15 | CASSIDRGGNQPQHF
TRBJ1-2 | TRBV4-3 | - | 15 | CASRIKTTGNYGYTF
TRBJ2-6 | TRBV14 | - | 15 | CASSFTGTGANVLTF
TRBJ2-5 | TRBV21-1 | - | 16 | CASSRGKRGEQETQYF
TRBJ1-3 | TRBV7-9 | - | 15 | CASSRDRVSGNTIYF
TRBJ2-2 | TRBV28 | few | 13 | CASSGGNTGELFF
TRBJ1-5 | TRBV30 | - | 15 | CAWSPQALTNQPQHF
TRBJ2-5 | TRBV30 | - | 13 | CAWRGTGVKTQYF
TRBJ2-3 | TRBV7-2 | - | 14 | CASSLVRGTDTQYF
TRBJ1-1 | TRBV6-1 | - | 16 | CASSVRDIILNTEAFF
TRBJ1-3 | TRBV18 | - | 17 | CASSLGQGASSGNTIYF
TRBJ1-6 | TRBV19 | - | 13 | CASSRTGSSPLHF
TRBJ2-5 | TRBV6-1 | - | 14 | CASSESRHRETQYF
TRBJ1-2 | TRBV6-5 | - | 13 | CASTPGAGYGYTF